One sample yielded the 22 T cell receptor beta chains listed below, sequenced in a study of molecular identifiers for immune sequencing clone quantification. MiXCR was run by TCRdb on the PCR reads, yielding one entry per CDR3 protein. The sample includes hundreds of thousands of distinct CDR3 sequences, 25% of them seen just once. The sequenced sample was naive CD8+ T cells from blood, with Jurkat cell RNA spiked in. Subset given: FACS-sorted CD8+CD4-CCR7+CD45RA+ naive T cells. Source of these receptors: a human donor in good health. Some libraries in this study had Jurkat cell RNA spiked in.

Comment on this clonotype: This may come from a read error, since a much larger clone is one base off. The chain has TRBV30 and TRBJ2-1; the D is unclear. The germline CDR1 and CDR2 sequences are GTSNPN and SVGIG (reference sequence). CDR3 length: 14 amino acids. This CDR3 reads CAWSPPASHNEQFF. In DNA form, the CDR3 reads TGTGCCTGGAGTCCCCCGGCCTCCCACAATGAGCAGTTCTTC.

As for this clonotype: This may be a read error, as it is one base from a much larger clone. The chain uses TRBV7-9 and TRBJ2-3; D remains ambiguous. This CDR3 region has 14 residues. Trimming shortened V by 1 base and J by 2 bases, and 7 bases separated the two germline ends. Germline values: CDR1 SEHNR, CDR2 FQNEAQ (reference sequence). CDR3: CASSLDSYTDTQYF. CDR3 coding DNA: TGTGCCAGCAGCTTAGACAGCTACACAGATACGCAGTATTTT.

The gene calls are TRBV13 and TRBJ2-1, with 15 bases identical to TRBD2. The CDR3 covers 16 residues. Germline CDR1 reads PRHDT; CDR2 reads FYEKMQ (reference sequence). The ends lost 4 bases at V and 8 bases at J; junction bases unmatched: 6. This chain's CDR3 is CASSSRTSGRVHEQFF. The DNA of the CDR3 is TGTGCCAGCAGCTCCAGGACTAGCGGGAGGGTCCATGAGCAGTTCTTC.

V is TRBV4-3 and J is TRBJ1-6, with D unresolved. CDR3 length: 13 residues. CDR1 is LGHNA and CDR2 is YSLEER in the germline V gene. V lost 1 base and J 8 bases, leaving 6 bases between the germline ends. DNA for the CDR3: TGCGCCAGCAGCCAAGGACTGGATTCACCCCTCCACTTT. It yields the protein CASSQGLDSPLHF.

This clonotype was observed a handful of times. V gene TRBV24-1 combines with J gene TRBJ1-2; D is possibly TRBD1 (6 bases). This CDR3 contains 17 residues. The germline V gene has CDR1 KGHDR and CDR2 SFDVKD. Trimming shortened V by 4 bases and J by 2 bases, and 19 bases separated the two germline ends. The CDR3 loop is CATSDAKNSDRNYGYTF. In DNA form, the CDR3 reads TGTGCCACCAGTGACGCGAAAAACTCGGACAGAAACTATGGCTACACCTTC.

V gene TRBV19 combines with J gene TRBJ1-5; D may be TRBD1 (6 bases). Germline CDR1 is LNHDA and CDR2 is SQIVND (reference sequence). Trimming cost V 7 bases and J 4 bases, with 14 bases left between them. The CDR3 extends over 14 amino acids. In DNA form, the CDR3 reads TGTGCCAGTACCACACAGGGTTGGAATCAGCCCCAGCATTTT. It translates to CASTTQGWNQPQHF.

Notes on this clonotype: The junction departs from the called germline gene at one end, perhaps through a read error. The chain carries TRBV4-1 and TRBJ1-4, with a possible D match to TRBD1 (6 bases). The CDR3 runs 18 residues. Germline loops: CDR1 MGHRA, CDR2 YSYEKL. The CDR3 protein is CASSPGPRGLATNEKQFF. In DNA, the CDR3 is TGCGCCAGCAGCCCCGGGCCGAGGGGGTTAGCAACTAATGAAAAACAGTTTTTT.

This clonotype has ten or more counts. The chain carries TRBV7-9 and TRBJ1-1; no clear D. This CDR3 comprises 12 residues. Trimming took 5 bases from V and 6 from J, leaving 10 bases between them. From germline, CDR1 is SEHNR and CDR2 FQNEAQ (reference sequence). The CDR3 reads CASSQGVSEAFF. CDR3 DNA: TGTGCCAGCAGCCAAGGTGTATCTGAAGCTTTCTTT.

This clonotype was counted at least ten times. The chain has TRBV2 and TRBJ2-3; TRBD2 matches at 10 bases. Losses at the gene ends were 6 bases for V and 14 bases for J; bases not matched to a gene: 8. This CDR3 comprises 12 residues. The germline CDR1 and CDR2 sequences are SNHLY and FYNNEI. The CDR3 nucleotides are TGTGCCAGCAGGGACGGACTAGCGGCCGCGTATTTT. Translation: CASRDGLAAAYF.

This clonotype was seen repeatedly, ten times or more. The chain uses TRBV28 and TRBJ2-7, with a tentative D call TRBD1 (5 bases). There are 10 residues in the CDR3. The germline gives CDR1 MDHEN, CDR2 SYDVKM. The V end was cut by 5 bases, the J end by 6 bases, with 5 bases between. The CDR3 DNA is TGTGCCAGCAGTGGGGCCGAGCAGTACTTC. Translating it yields CASSGAEQYF.

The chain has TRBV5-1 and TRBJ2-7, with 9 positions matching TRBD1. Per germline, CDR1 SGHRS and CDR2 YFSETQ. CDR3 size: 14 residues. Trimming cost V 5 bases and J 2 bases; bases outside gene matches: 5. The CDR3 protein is CASRSWTGAYEQYF. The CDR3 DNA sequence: TGCGCCAGCAGATCTTGGACAGGGGCCTACGAGCAGTACTTC.

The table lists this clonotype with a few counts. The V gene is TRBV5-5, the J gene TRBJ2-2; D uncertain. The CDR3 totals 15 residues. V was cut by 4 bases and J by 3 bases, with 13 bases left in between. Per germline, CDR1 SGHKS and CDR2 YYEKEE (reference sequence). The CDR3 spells CASSPTTRDTGELFF. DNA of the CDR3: TGTGCCAGCAGCCCCACTACCCGGGACACCGGGGAGCTGTTTTTT.

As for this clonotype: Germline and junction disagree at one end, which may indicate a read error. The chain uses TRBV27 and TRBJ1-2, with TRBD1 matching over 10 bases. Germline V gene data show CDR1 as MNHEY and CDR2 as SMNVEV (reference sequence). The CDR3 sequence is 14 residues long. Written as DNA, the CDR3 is TGTGCCAACAGTCCCCGGACAGGGGGATTTGGCTACACCTTC. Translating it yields CANSPRTGGFGYTF.

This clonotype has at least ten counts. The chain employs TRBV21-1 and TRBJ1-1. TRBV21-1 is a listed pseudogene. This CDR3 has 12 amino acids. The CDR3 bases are TGTGCCAGCAGCAATCTGAACACTGAAGCTTTCTTT. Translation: CASSNLNTEAFF.

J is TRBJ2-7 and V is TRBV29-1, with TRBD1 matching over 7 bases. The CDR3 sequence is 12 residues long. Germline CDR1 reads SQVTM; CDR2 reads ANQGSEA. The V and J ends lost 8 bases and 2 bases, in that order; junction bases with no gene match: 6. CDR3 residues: CSIWTGPYEQYF. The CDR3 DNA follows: TGCAGCATCTGGACAGGCCCCTACGAGCAGTACTTC.

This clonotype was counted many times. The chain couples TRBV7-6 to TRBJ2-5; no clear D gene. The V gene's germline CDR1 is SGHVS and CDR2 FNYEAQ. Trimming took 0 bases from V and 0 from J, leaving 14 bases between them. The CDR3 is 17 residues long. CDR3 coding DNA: TGTGCCAGCAGCTTAGCGGCTGCCCAGGTCTACCAAGAGACCCAGTACTTC. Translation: CASSLAAAQVYQETQYF.

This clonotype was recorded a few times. CDR3 region: CASSQDQVGWYEQYF. The CDR3 DNA follows: TGTGCCAGCAGCCAAGATCAGGTCGGATGGTACGAGCAGTACTTC. This chain joins TRBV14 and TRBJ2-7; D gene unclear. Germline values: CDR1 SGHDN, CDR2 FVKESK. Trimming left V 0 bases short and J 4 bases short, with 13 bases between. The CDR3 sequence is 15 residues long.

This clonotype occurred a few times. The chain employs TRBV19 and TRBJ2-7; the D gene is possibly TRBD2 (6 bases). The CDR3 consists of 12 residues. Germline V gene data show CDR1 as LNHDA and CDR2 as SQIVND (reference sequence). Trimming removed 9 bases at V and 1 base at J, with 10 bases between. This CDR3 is CASAGSSYEQYF. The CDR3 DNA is TGTGCCAGCGCCGGGAGTTCCTACGAGCAGTACTTC.

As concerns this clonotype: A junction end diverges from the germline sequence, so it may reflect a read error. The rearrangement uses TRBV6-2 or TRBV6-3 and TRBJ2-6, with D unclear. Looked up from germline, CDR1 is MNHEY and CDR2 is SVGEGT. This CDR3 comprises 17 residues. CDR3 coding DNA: TGTGCCAGCAGTTATAAGATTCGGCCCTCTGAGGCCAACGTCCTGCCTTTC. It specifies CASSYKIRPSEANVLPF.

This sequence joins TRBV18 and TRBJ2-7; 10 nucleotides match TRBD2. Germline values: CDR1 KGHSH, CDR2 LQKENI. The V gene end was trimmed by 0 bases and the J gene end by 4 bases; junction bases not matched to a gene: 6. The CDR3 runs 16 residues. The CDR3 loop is CASSPPGASGGYEQYF. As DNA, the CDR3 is TGTGCCAGCTCACCACCTGGGGCTAGCGGGGGTTACGAGCAGTACTTC. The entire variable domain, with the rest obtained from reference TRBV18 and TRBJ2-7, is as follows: NAGVMQNPRHLVRRRGQEARLRCSPMKGHSHVYWYRQLPEEGLKFMVYLQKENIIDESGMPKERFSAEFPKEGPSILRIQQVVRGDSAAYFCASSPPGASGGYEQYFGPGTRLTVT.

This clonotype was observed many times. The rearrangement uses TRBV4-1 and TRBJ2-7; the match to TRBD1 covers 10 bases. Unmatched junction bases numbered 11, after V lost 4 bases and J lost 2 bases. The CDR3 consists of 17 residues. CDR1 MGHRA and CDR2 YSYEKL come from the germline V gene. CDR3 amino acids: CASSPQPGGQGTYEQYF. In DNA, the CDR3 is TGCGCCAGCAGCCCTCAACCCGGGGGACAGGGGACCTACGAGCAGTACTTC.

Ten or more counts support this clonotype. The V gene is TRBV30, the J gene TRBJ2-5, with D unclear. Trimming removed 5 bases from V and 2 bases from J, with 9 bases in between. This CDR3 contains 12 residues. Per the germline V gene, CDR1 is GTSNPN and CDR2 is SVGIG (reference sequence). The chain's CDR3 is CAWSPSQETQYF. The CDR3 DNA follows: TGTGCCTGGTCACCAAGTCAAGAGACCCAGTACTTC.